This is a list of T cell receptor beta chains from one sample in a study of T cells in Graves' hyperthyroidism and ophthalmopathy. One entry per CDR3 protein results from TCRdb running MiXCR on the multiplex PCR reads. Found here are about 500,000 distinct CDR3 sequences, about 16% of them singletons; the top ten hold 25% to 30%. Sequencing was done on a sample of blood. The receptor source for this set is a woman younger than 45 with Graves' ophthalmopathy. Each CDR3 is given with its conserved first and last residue. The order of the fields is V gene, J gene, D gene, clone size, CDR3 DNA, CDR3 protein. The D gene is left open where the match is weak. Not every row has a clone size; where given, it reads once, few, many or a size class.

V: TRBV4-2; J: TRBJ2-2; D: -; size: few; DNA: TGTGCCAGCAGCCATGTATCCCAGGGCGGCTATTATTCGAGCACCGGGGAGCTGTTTTTT; CDR3: CASSHVSQGGYYSSTGELFF
V: TRBV3-1; J: TRBJ1-6; D: -; size: -; DNA: TGTGCCAGCAGCCCAAAAATGTTGGCCCGGAGCTCCTATAATTCACCCCTCCACTTT; CDR3: CASSPKMLARSSYNSPLHF
V: TRBV6-2/TRBV6-3; J: TRBJ2-1; D: TRBD2; size: -; DNA: TGTGCCAGCAGACTGCTAGCGGGAGCCTACAATGAGCAGTTCTTC; CDR3: CASRLLAGAYNEQFF
V: TRBV18; J: TRBJ1-4; D: TRBD1; size: few; DNA: TGTGCCAGCTCACCTCTGCCAGGGGGCGTTGGGACTAATGAAAAACTGTTTTTT; CDR3: CASSPLPGGVGTNEKLFF
V: TRBV20-1; J: TRBJ2-3; D: TRBD2; size: many; DNA: TGCAGTGCTAGTCCCGCCCTGCTAGCGGTTACAGATACGCAGTATTTT; CDR3: CSASPALLAVTDTQYF
V: TRBV7-8; J: TRBJ2-7; D: -; size: many; DNA: TGTGCCAGCAGCCGGGGGTCCGGACCAACACCCTACGAGCAGTACTTC; CDR3: CASSRGSGPTPYEQYF
V: TRBV7-9; J: TRBJ2-2; D: -; size: few; DNA: TGTGCCAGCAGCTTGACAGGCCGGGCCGGGGAGCTGTTTTTT; CDR3: CASSLTGRAGELFF
V: TRBV29-1; J: TRBJ2-2; D: TRBD2; size: -; DNA: TGCAGCGTACTAGCGGGAGGTAACACCGGGGAGCTGTTTTTT; CDR3: CSVLAGGNTGELFF
V: TRBV28; J: TRBJ2-1; D: -; size: -; DNA: TGTGCCAGCAGTTTTCTCAGCCCCGATGAGCAGTTCTTC; CDR3: CASSFLSPDEQFF
V: TRBV28; J: TRBJ1-2; D: -; size: -; DNA: TGTGCCAGTTGGGACCTTGGGAGTGGCTACACCTTC; CDR3: CASWDLGSGYTF
V: TRBV4-3; J: TRBJ2-3; D: -; size: many; DNA: TGCGCCAGCAGCCAAGGTTCAGGGAGCACAGATACGCAGTATTTT; CDR3: CASSQGSGSTDTQYF
V: TRBV5-1; J: TRBJ2-1; D: -; size: -; DNA: TGCGCCAGCAGCCGACTGACTAGTGATCCCCAATACAATGAGCAGTTCTTC; CDR3: CASSRLTSDPQYNEQFF
V: TRBV29-1; J: TRBJ1-2; D: -; size: -; DNA: TGCAGCGTTGATAGGCAGGGACGCATAGACATCTATGGCTACACCTTC; CDR3: CSVDRQGRIDIYGYTF
V: TRBV13; J: TRBJ2-5; D: -; size: -; DNA: TGTGCCAGCAGCGTAACCCCAAGAGGGCAAGAGACCCAGTACTTC; CDR3: CASSVTPRGQETQYF
V: TRBV6-1; J: TRBJ1-2; D: -; size: many; DNA: TGTGCCAGCCACCCTGAACAGGGTAGAGCTAACTATGGCTACACCTTC; CDR3: CASHPEQGRANYGYTF
V: TRBV4-3; J: TRBJ2-3; D: -; size: -; DNA: TGCGCCAGCAGCCAAGATGTGACGGGAATGAATACGCAGTATTTT; CDR3: CASSQDVTGMNTQYF